This T cell receptor (beta chain) was found in a study of patients and donors after allogeneic stem cell transplantation. MiXCR was run by TCRdb on the RT-PCR reads, yielding one entry per CDR3 protein. The top ten clones hold 2.6% of a sample with tens of thousands of distinct CDR3 sequences, around 5% of them seen once. Material: blood, either unsorted or a sorted T cell fraction (not recorded which). This TCR was sampled from a human donor who was either an allogeneic HSCT recipient or a stem cell or donor lymphocyte infusion donor (not recorded which). It is not recorded whose cells these are; they may come from a transplant donor.

The CDR3 is CASSVVETANTGELFF. CDR3 DNA sequence: TGTGCCAGCTCAGTCGTCGAGACAGCGAACACCGGGGAGCTGTTTTTT. The chain uses TRBV18 and TRBJ2-2, with D possibly TRBD1 on 5 matching bases. The CDR3 has 16 amino acids. CDR1 and CDR2 (germline): KGHSH, LQKENI. V gave up 5 bases and J gave up 0 bases, with 13 bases separating them. Combining the CDR3 with reference TRBV18 and TRBJ2-2 gives the whole variable domain NAGVMQNPRHLVRRRGQEARLRCSPMKGHSHVYWYRQLPEEGLKFMVYLQKENIIDESGMPKERFSAEFPKEGPSILRIQQVVRGDSAAYFCASSVVETANTGELFFGEGSRLTVL.